This is a list of T cell receptor beta chains from one sample in a study of post-analysis software for immune sequencing data. TCRdb re-derived calls from the PCR reads in MiXCR, one entry per CDR3 protein. The sample has 600,000 to 750,000 distinct CDR3 sequences; 55% to 70% are singletons. The sequencing sample was made of blood. These receptors all come from a girl aged 2-10 years with multiple sclerosis. CDR3s include the opening cysteine and the closing phenylalanine or tryptophan. The D gene is left open where the match is weak. Size tells how often a clone was seen (once, few, many) or the class of an expanded clone, and some rows leave it out.

D,J,size,V,CDR3,DNA
.,TRBJ1-2,few,TRBV7-2,CASSSSDYGYTF,TGTGCCAGCAGCTCCTCAGATTATGGCTACACCTTC
TRBD2,TRBJ2-1,.,TRBV7-9,CASSLALAGARDEQFF,TGTGCCAGCAGCTTGGCTCTAGCGGGAGCCCGGGATGAGCAGTTCTTC
TRBD2,TRBJ2-3,.,TRBV5-1,CASSWVTSGMADTQYF,TGCGCCAGCAGCTGGGTGACTAGCGGGATGGCAGATACGCAGTATTTT
.,TRBJ2-7,.,TRBV4-1,CASSQGWGRAYEQYF,TGCGCCAGCAGCCAAGGATGGGGCCGGGCCTACGAGCAGTACTTC
TRBD1,TRBJ2-5,few,TRBV29-1,CSVPGQGETQYF,TGCAGCGTACCGGGACAGGGGGAGACCCAGTACTTC
TRBD2,TRBJ2-3,once,TRBV30,CAWSGGGGAIDTQYF,TGTGCCTGGAGTGGAGGCGGGGGGGCCATTGATACGCAGTATTTT
TRBD2,TRBJ2-5,.,TRBV29-1,CSVARTSGVQETQYF,TGCAGCGTCGCAAGGACTAGCGGGGTACAAGAGACCCAGTACTTC
.,TRBJ2-4,.,TRBV5-1,CASSLSTTPGTNIQYF,TGCGCCAGCAGCTTGTCGACGACCCCCGGTACAAACATTCAGTACTTC
.,TRBJ1-5,few,TRBV20-1,CSAEISAGQPQHF,TGCAGTGCCGAGATATCCGCGGGGCAACCCCAGCATTTT
.,TRBJ1-2,.,TRBV7-2,CASSLRRGGYGYTF,TGTGCCAGCAGCTTAAGACGGGGTGGCTATGGCTACACCTTC
TRBD2,TRBJ2-7,.,TRBV6-5,CASRRPGLAAYEQYF,TGTGCCAGCAGACGCCCGGGACTAGCGGCCTACGAGCAGTACTTC
TRBD1,TRBJ2-7,.,TRBV6-2/TRBV6-3,CASSPGQGSKDEQYF,TGTGCCAGCAGCCCAGGACAGGGGAGTAAGGACGAGCAGTACTTC
TRBD1,TRBJ2-6,.,TRBV6-5,CTSSNRTGSGANVLTF,TGTACCAGCAGTAACCGGACAGGGTCTGGGGCCAACGTCCTGACTTTC
.,TRBJ1-2,.,TRBV24-1,CATQGSFNYGYTF,TGTGCCACTCAGGGAAGCTTTAACTATGGCTACACCTTC
.,TRBJ1-6,few,TRBV12-3/TRBV12-4,CASSSIAGESPLHF,TGTGCCAGCAGTTCGATTGCAGGGGAGTCACCCCTCCACTTT
.,TRBJ1-2,.,TRBV7-9,CASSPFLLAQRNYGYTF,TGTGCCAGCAGCCCCTTTCTCCTGGCCCAGCGGAACTATGGCTACACCTTC
.,TRBJ1-1,once,TRBV20-1,CSAGKNTEAFF,TGCAGTGCTGGGAAGAACACTGAAGCTTTCTTT
.,TRBJ1-6,.,TRBV12-3/TRBV12-4,CASSLRSTSPLHF,TGTGCCAGCAGTTTGAGGAGCACCTCACCCCTCCACTTT
TRBD1,TRBJ2-5,.,TRBV5-1,CASTPGGGETQYF,TGCGCCAGCACCCCAGGGGGCGGCGAGACCCAGTACTTC
TRBD2,TRBJ2-4,.,TRBV4-2,CASSQELAGGLQYF,TGTGCCAGCAGCCAAGAACTAGCGGGAGGGTTGCAGTACTTC
.,TRBJ1-2,.,TRBV5-1,CASSIDSYGYTF,TGCGCCAGCAGCATTGACAGTTATGGCTACACCTTC
.,TRBJ1-1,.,TRBV12-3/TRBV12-4,CASSMHLGGLNTEAFF,TGTGCCAGCAGCATGCATCTCGGGGGATTGAACACTGAAGCTTTCTTT
.,TRBJ2-1,.,TRBV10-3,CAISESLLTVYNEQFF,TGTGCCATCAGTGAGTCTCTGCTCACAGTATACAATGAGCAGTTCTTC
TRBD1,TRBJ2-1,.,TRBV12-3/TRBV12-4,CASSQGQGINEQFF,TGTGCCAGCAGTCAGGGACAGGGGATCAATGAGCAGTTCTTC
.,TRBJ2-1,few,TRBV29-1,CSVEGTLYNEQFF,TGCAGCGTTGAGGGAACCCTCTACAATGAGCAGTTCTTC
.,TRBJ2-5,.,TRBV7-2,CASSPSSGETQYF,TGTGCCAGCAGCCCCTCTAGTGGAGAGACCCAGTACTTC
TRBD1,TRBJ2-7,few,TRBV29-1,CSAWGPTGTGAYEQYF,TGCAGCGCCTGGGGCCCCACCGGGACAGGAGCCTACGAGCAGTACTTC
.,TRBJ1-1,.,TRBV7-9,CASSRAGTEAFF,TGTGCCAGCAGCCGGGCAGGGACCGAAGCTTTCTTT
TRBD2,TRBJ2-3,few,TRBV4-2,CASSHRRGGQADTQYF,TGTGCCAGCAGCCACAGACGGGGGGGCCAAGCAGATACGCAGTATTTT
.,TRBJ2-3,.,TRBV27,CASSLSVPADTDTQYF,TGTGCCAGCAGTTTAAGCGTTCCGGCGGACACAGATACGCAGTATTTT
.,TRBJ2-3,.,TRBV12-3/TRBV12-4,CASTVEVSTDTQYF,TGTGCCAGCACAGTAGAGGTTAGCACAGATACGCAGTATTTT
.,TRBJ2-7,.,TRBV5-1,CASSPIFTGDYEQYF,TGCGCCAGCAGCCCCATTTTTACAGGAGACTACGAGCAGTACTTC
.,TRBJ1-2,few,TRBV5-1,CASSYPGGYTF,TGCGCCAGCAGCTACCCCGGGGGCTACACCTTC
TRBD2,TRBJ2-1,few,TRBV4-1,CASSQPGGGAGEQFF,TGCGCCAGCAGCCAACCTGGCGGGGGGGCGGGTGAGCAGTTCTTC
.,TRBJ1-5,.,TRBV5-1,CASSLDYRTVLNQPQHF,TGCGCCAGCAGCTTGGATTACCGGACAGTTTTAAATCAGCCCCAGCATTTT
TRBD2,TRBJ2-7,once,TRBV3-1,CASSQEGLRSGKREQYF,TGTGCCAGCAGCCAAGAGGGGCTGAGGAGCGGGAAACGCGAGCAGTACTTC
TRBD1,TRBJ1-2,once,TRBV4-2,CASSRDFGRQGGYTF,TGTGCCAGCAGCCGAGATTTTGGTAGACAGGGCGGCTACACCTTC
.,TRBJ2-6,.,TRBV4-3,CASSQTSRRPSGANVLTF,TGCGCCAGCAGCCAAACGTCCAGGAGACCATCTGGGGCCAACGTCCTGACTTTC
TRBD2,TRBJ2-1,few,TRBV10-3,CAISEREGPNEQFF,TGTGCCATCAGTGAGCGGGAGGGCCCCAATGAGCAGTTCTTC
.,TRBJ1-2,.,TRBV12-3/TRBV12-4,CASSSKGGIYGYTF,TGTGCCAGCAGTTCCAAAGGAGGTATCTATGGCTACACCTTC
TRBD1,TRBJ1-2,few,TRBV6-2/TRBV6-3,CASSWTTGLAGYTF,TGTGCCAGCAGTTGGACGACAGGGCTGGCTGGCTACACCTTC
TRBD2,TRBJ2-1,.,TRBV12-3/TRBV12-4,CATNRLAGGATHNEQFF,TGTGCCACCAATAGACTAGCGGGGGGGGCCACACACAATGAGCAGTTCTTC
TRBD1,TRBJ1-1,.,TRBV10-3,CAISDLRGRDTEAFF,TGTGCCATCAGTGATCTCAGGGGGCGGGACACTGAAGCTTTCTTT
TRBD1,TRBJ2-5,.,TRBV6-6,CASSYEAGGSQTQYF,TGTGCCAGCAGTTACGAGGCAGGGGGCAGCCAGACCCAGTACTTC
.,TRBJ1-4,.,TRBV20-1,CSAPLGGAFNEKLFF,TGCAGTGCCCCCTTGGGGGGTGCTTTTAATGAAAAACTGTTTTTT
TRBD2,TRBJ2-1,.,TRBV25-1,CASTPSGGAREQFF,TGTGCCAGCACCCCTAGCGGGGGGGCTCGGGAGCAGTTCTTC
.,TRBJ1-2,.,TRBV6-6,CASRHGQLNYGYTF,TGTGCCAGCAGACACGGCCAACTTAACTATGGCTACACCTTC
TRBD1,TRBJ1-1,.,TRBV7-2,CASSSGQGGNTEAFF,TGTGCCAGCAGCTCGGGACAGGGTGGGAACACTGAAGCTTTCTTT
.,TRBJ2-2,few,TRBV12-3/TRBV12-4,CASSLTATGELFF,TGTGCCAGCAGTTTAACAGCCACCGGGGAGCTGTTTTTT
.,TRBJ2-5,.,TRBV9,CASSVFPRETQYF,TGTGCCAGCAGCGTATTCCCCCGGGAGACCCAGTACTTC
.,TRBJ1-4,.,TRBV28,CASSGVTETTNEKLFF,TGTGCCAGCAGTGGGGTGACAGAAACAACTAATGAAAAACTGTTTTTT
.,TRBJ2-3,.,TRBV7-9,CASSRLARFGDTQYF,TGTGCCAGCAGCCGCCTAGCGCGCTTCGGCGATACGCAGTATTTT
TRBD2,TRBJ2-7,.,TRBV6-5,CASSPGPGRLYEQYF,TGTGCCAGCAGTCCAGGACCCGGGAGGCTTTACGAGCAGTACTTC
TRBD1,TRBJ2-5,few,TRBV11-2,CASSYATGKQETQYF,TGTGCCAGCAGCTACGCGACAGGGAAACAAGAGACCCAGTACTTC
.,TRBJ2-3,.,TRBV29-1,CSVEQLTDTQYF,TGCAGCGTTGAACAGCTCACAGATACGCAGTATTTT